This is a list of T cell receptor beta chains from one sample in a study of cytomegalovirus exposure and HLA in healthy donors. Sequencing was performed with immunoSEQ multiplex PCR; in TCRdb, only in-frame clones are kept and a portion is missing. Among around 90,000 clones listed, 82% were seen once. Sequencing input: PBMCs. Receptors originate from a man aged 50 to 60 in good health and CMV-seronegative. CDR3s include the opening cysteine and the closing phenylalanine or tryptophan. The D gene is left open where the match is weak. Expanded clones get a size class; other rows say once, few or many, or leave the size out.

>TRBV28|few|TRBD1|TRBJ2-7
CASSLGPTGEGYEQYF
TGTGCCAGCAGTCTTGGCCCGACAGGGGAAGGCTACGAGCAGTACTTC
>TRBV6-5|-|-|TRBJ1-3
CASSAAWQAGNTIYF
TGTGCCAGCAGCGCCGCTTGGCAGGCTGGAAACACCATATATTTT
>TRBV4-3|-|-|TRBJ2-1
CASSHLRDNEQFF
TGCGCCAGCAGCCATTTGAGGGACAATGAGCAGTTCTTC
>TRBV2|-|-|TRBJ1-2
CASTIGHLYYGYTF
TGTGCCAGCACCATAGGACACCTTTACTATGGCTACACCTTC
>TRBV5-4|-|TRBD1|TRBJ2-1
CASSPGQGAGNEQFF
TGTGCCAGCAGCCCGGGACAGGGGGCTGGAAATGAGCAGTTCTTC
>TRBV4-3|few|TRBD2|TRBJ2-3
CASSLNYGGGAADTQYF
TGCGCCAGCAGCCTTAACTACGGGGGGGGCGCGGCAGATACGCAGTATTTT
>TRBV7-9|-|TRBD2|TRBJ2-1
CASSILLAGAHNEQFF
TGTGCCAGCAGCATCCTTCTAGCGGGAGCCCACAATGAGCAGTTCTTC
>TRBV14|-|-|TRBJ2-1
CASSHKTLDNEQFF
TGTGCCAGCAGCCACAAGACGCTAGACAATGAGCAGTTCTTC
>TRBV7-8|-|TRBD2|TRBJ2-1
CASSLSGRAYNEQFF
TGTGCCAGCAGCTTAAGCGGGAGGGCCTACAATGAGCAGTTCTTC
>TRBV19|once|TRBD1|TRBJ1-2
CATNDRGFYGYTF
TGTGCCACTAACGACAGGGGATTCTATGGCTACACCTTC
>TRBV6-5|few|TRBD2|TRBJ2-1
CASSYVAGQGEQFF
TGTGCCAGCAGTTATGTAGCGGGCCAAGGGGAGCAGTTCTTC
>TRBV10-1|-|-|TRBJ2-7
CASSEGASSSYEQYF
TGCGCCAGCAGTGAAGGAGCTTCCAGCTCCTACGAGCAGTACTTC
>TRBV5-1|-|TRBD1|TRBJ2-7
CASSLRQGASYEQYF
TGCGCCAGCAGCCTCAGACAGGGGGCGTCCTACGAGCAGTACTTC
>TRBV19|-|-|TRBJ2-7
CASSITSGPFYEQYF
TGTGCCAGTAGTATAACCAGCGGACCGTTCTACGAGCAGTACTTC
>TRBV9|-|-|TRBJ2-5
CASSASGTPNYGQETQYF
TGTGCCAGCAGCGCATCGGGGACTCCAAACTATGGGCAAGAGACCCAGTACTTC
>TRBV7-6|-|TRBD1|TRBJ2-2
CASSLRHRGRNTGELFF
TGTGCCAGCAGCTTACGGCACAGGGGGCGGAACACCGGGGAGCTGTTTTTT
>TRBV6-5|-|-|TRBJ1-1
CASSYSGGLTEAFF
TGTGCCAGCAGTTACTCAGGCGGACTGACTGAAGCTTTCTTT
>TRBV9|-|-|TRBJ2-1
CASSVDGSTYNEQFF
TGTGCCAGCAGCGTAGACGGGAGCACCTACAATGAGCAGTTCTTC
>TRBV27|-|-|TRBJ1-4
CASSPLGATNEKLFF
TGTGCCAGCAGTCCCTTGGGCGCAACTAATGAAAAACTGTTTTTT
>TRBV7-9|-|-|TRBJ1-1
CASSLALSVVFF
TGTGCCAGCAGCTTAGCGCTTAGTGTTGTTTTCTTT
>TRBV4-2|few|-|TRBJ2-6
CASSQDFNSGANVLTF
TGTGCCAGCAGCCAAGATTTTAACTCTGGGGCCAACGTCCTGACTTTC
>TRBV18|-|TRBD1|TRBJ1-1
CASSPTGQGARMDTEAFF
TGTGCCAGCTCACCGACGGGACAGGGGGCGCGAATGGACACTGAAGCTTTCTTT
>TRBV7-2|once|-|TRBJ2-7
CASSLYQAKQYF
TGTGCCAGCAGCTTATACCAGGCGAAGCAGTACTTC
>TRBV29-1|-|TRBD2|TRBJ2-1
CSTGLATYNEQFF
TGCAGCACCGGACTAGCAACCTACAATGAGCAGTTCTTC
>TRBV7-2|-|TRBD2|TRBJ2-3
CASSLREGSTDTQYF
TGTGCCAGCAGCTTAAGGGAGGGCTCCACAGATACGCAGTATTTT
>TRBV10-3|-|TRBD2|TRBJ2-2
CAISESGAGGPNTGELFF
TGTGCCATCAGTGAGTCAGGAGCGGGAGGGCCCAACACCGGGGAGCTGTTTTTT
>TRBV19|-|-|TRBJ2-2
CASTPRVGVNTGELFF
TGTGCCAGTACCCCCCGGGTAGGGGTGAACACCGGGGAGCTGTTTTTT
>TRBV11-2|-|TRBD2|TRBJ2-7
CASRGPLLAGVNEQYF
TGTGCCAGCAGAGGCCCCCTTCTAGCGGGAGTAAACGAGCAGTACTTC
>TRBV7-9|few|-|TRBJ2-5
CASWGSQETQYF
TGTGCCAGCTGGGGCAGTCAAGAGACCCAGTACTTC
>TRBV15|-|TRBD1|TRBJ2-1
CATIPLEDRSHNEQFF
TGTGCCACCATACCCCTAGAGGACAGGTCCCACAATGAGCAGTTCTTC
>TRBV28|-|TRBD1|TRBJ1-1
CAGQGEVNTEAFF
TGTGCCGGACAGGGTGAGGTGAACACTGAAGCTTTCTTT
>TRBV6-1|-|-|TRBJ2-5
CASSEEGHTFQETQYF
TGTGCCAGCAGTGAAGAGGGACACACCTTCCAAGAGACCCAGTACTTC
>TRBV4-1|-|TRBD2|TRBJ2-7
CASSQETSGAYEQYF
TGCGCCAGCAGCCAGGAAACTAGCGGAGCGTACGAGCAGTACTTC
>TRBV27|-|TRBD1|TRBJ2-7
CASSPKGDSSYEQYF
TGTGCCAGCAGCCCGAAGGGGGACAGCTCCTACGAGCAGTACTTC
>TRBV21-1|few|-|TRBJ1-3
CASSKYRTGGLSGNTIYF
TGTGCCAGCAGCAAATATCGGACAGGGGGCCTCTCTGGAAACACCATATATTTT
>TRBV28|once|-|TRBJ2-2
CASSPPGTGELFF
TGTGCCAGCAGTCCCCCCGGCACCGGGGAGCTGTTTTTT
>TRBV5-1|-|TRBD1|TRBJ2-7
CASSSRPGTGLYEQYF
TGCGCCAGCAGCTCTCGGCCCGGGACAGGACTCTACGAGCAGTACTTC
>TRBV7-9|-|-|TRBJ1-2
CASSLFGTGDYGYTF
TGTGCCAGCAGCTTGTTTGGCACGGGGGACTATGGCTACACCTTC
>TRBV7-2|-|TRBD1|TRBJ2-5
CASSSSRDRPHF
TGTGCCAGCAGCTCTTCCCGGGACAGGCCCCACTTC
>TRBV6-5|-|-|TRBJ1-4
CASSPGPTNEKLFF
TGTGCCAGCAGCCCAGGGCCTACAAATGAAAAACTGTTTTTT
>TRBV5-5|few|-|TRBJ2-7
CASSLGAYSNEQYF
TGTGCCAGCAGCTTGGGTGCCTATTCTAACGAGCAGTACTTC
>TRBV10-3|-|TRBD1|TRBJ2-6
CAMGTGGPGANVLTF
TGTGCCATGGGGACAGGGGGCCCTGGGGCCAACGTCCTGACTTTC
>TRBV5-6|-|-|TRBJ2-2
CASSTRGMGGFWSGELFF
TGTGCCAGCAGCACCCGAGGCATGGGGGGTTTTTGGAGCGGGGAGCTGTTTTTT
>TRBV18|-|-|TRBJ2-7
CASSRRSGFQAYEQYF
TGTGCCAGCTCACGCCGTAGTGGCTTCCAGGCCTACGAGCAGTACTTC
>TRBV2|-|TRBD1|TRBJ2-5
CASTSDRVRSRSGEQYF
TGTGCCAGCACCTCGGACAGGGTGAGGAGTCGTTCGGGTGAGCAGTACTTC